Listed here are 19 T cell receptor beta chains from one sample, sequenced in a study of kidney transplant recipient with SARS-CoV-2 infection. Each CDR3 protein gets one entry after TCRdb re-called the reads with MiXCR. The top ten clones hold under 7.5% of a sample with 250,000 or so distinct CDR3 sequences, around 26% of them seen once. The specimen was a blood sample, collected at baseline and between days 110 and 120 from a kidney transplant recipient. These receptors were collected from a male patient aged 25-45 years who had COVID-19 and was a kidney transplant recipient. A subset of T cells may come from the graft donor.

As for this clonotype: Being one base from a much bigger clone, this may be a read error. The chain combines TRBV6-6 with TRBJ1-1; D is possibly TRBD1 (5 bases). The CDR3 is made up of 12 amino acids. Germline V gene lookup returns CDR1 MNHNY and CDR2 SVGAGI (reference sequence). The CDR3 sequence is CASSPWGTEASF. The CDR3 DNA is TGTGCCAGCAGTCCCTGGGGCACTGAAGCTTCCTTT.

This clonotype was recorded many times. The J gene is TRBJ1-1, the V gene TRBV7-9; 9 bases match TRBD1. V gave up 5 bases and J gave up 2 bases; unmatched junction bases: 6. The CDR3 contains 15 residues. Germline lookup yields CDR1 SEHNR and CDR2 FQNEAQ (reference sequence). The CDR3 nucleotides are TGTGCCAGCAGCGTAAACACAGGGGGCAACACTGAAGCTTTCTTT. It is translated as CASSVNTGGNTEAFF. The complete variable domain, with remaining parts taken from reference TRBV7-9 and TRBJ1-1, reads DTGVSQNPRHKITKRGQNVTFRCDPISEHNRLYWYRQTLGQGPEFLTYFQNEAQLEKSRLLSDRFSAERPKGSFSTLEIQRTEQGDSAMYLCASSVNTGGNTEAFFGQGTRLTVV.

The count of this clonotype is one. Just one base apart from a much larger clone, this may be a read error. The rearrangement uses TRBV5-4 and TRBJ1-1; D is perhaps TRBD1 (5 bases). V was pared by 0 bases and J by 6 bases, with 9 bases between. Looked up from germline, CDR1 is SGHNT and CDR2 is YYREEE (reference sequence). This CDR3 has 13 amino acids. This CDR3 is CASSLAGSAEAFF. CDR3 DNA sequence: TGTGCCAGCAGCTTGGCAGGGAGCGCTGAAGCTTTCTTT.

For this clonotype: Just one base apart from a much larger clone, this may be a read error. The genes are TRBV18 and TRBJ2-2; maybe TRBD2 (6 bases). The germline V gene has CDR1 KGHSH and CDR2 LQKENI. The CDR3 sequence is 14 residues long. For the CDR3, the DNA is TGTACCAGCTCAGTCAGGGAGGTGACCGGGGAGCTGTTTTTT. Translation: CTSSVREVTGELFF.

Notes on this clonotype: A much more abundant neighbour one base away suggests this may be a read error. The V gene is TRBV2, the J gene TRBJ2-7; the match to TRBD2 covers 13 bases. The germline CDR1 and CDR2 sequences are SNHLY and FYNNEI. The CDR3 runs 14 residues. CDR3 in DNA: TGTGCCTGCAGTGGACTAGCGGGAGCCTACGAGCAGTACTTC. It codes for CACSGLAGAYEQYF.

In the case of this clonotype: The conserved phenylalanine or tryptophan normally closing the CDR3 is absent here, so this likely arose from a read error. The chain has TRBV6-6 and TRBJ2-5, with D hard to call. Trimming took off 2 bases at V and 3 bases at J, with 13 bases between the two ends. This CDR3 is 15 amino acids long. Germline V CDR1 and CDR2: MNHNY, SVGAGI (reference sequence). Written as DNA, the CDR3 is TGTGCCAGCAGTTACGTTGGTGGAACAGAAGAGACCCAGTACCTC. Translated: CASSYVGGTEETQYL.

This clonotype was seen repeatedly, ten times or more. CDR3 nucleotide sequence: TGTGCCAGCAGCTCCACATTGACGTCCACTAGCACAGATACGCAGTATTTT. Translation: CASSSTLTSTSTDTQYF. The gene calls are TRBV7-9 and TRBJ2-3; D gene uncertain. The V gene lost 4 bases and the J gene lost 0 bases, with 17 bases spanning the gap. The CDR3 covers 17 residues. The germline CDR1 and CDR2 sequences are SEHNR and FQNEAQ (reference sequence).

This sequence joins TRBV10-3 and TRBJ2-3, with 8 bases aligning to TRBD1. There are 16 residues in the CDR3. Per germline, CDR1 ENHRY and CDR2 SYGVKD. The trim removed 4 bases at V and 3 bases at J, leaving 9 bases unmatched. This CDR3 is CAISVGAGGKTDTQYF. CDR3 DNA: TGTGCCATCAGTGTGGGGGCAGGGGGCAAGACAGATACGCAGTATTTT.

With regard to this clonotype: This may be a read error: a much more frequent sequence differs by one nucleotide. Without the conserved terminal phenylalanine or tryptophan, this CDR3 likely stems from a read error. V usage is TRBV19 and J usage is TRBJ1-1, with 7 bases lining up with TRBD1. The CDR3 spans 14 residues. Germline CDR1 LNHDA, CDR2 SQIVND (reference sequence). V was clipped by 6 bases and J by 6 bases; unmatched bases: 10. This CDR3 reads CASSPATGKAEAFL. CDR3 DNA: TGTGCCAGTAGCCCTGCGACAGGGAAGGCTGAAGCTTTCCTT.

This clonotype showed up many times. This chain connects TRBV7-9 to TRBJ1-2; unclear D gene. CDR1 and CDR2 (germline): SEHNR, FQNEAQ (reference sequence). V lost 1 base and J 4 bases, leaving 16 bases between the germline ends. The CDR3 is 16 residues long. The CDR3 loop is CASSLGCACPIYGYTF. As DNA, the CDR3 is TGTGCCAGCAGCTTAGGCTGTGCTTGTCCTATCTATGGCTACACCTTC.

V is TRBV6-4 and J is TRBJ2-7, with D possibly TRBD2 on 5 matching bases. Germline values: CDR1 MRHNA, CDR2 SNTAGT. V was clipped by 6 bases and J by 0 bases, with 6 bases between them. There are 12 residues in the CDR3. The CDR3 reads CASRRGSYEQYF. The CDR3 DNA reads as TGTGCCAGCAGACGGGGCTCCTACGAGCAGTACTTC.

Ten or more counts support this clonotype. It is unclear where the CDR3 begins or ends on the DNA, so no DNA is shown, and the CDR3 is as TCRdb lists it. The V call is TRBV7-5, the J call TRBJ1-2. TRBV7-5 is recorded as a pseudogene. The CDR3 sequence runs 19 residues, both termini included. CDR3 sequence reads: CISVPETGVEVGKTYGYTF.

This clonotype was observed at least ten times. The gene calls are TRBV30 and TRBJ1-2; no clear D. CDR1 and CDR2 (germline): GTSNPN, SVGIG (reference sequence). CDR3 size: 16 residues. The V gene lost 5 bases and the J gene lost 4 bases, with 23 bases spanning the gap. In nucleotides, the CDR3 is TGTGCCTGGTTTAGTCAGCGTTATAGAAAGACCTATGGCTACACCTTC. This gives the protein CAWFSQRYRKTYGYTF. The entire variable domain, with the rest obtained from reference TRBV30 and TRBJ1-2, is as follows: SQTIHQWPATLVQPVGSPLSLECTVEGTSNPNLYWYRQAAGRGLQLLFYSVGIGQISSEVPQNLSASRPQDRQFILSSKKLLLSDSGFYLCAWFSQRYRKTYGYTFGSGTRLTVV.

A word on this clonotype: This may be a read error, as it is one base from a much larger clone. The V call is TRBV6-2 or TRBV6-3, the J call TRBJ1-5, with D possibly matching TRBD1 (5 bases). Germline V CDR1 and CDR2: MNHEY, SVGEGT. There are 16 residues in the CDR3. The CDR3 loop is CASSHSGRGANQPQHF. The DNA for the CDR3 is TGTGCCAGCAGTCACTCGGGCAGAGGGGCCAATCAGCCCCAGCATTTT.

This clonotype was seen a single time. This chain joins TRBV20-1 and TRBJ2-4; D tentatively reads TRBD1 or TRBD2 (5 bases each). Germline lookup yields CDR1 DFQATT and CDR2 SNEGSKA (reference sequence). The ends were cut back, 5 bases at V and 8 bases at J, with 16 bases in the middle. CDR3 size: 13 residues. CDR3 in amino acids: CSAPSGLRDIQYF. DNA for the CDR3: TGCAGTGCTCCGTCGGGGCTCAGGGACATTCAGTACTTC.

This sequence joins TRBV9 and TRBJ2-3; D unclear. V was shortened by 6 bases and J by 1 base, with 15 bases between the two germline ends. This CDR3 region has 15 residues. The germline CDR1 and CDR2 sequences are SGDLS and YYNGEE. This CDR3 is CASTPFSSGTDTQYF. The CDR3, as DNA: TGTGCCAGCACCCCGTTTAGCTCGGGCACAGATACGCAGTATTTT.

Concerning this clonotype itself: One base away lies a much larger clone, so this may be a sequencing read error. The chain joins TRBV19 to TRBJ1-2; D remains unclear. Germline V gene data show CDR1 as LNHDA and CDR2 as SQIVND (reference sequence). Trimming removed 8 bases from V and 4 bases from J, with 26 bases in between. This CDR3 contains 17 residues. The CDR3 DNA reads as TGTGCCAGTGGTTGGTCGCCGACAAATCGAAAGACCTATGGCTACACCTTC. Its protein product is CASGWSPTNRKTYGYTF.

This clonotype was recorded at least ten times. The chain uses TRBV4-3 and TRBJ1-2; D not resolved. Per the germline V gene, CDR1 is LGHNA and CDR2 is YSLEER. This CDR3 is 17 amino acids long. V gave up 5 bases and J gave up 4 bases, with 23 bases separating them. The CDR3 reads CASSWARGRRKTYGYTF. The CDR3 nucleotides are TGCGCCAGCAGCTGGGCGAGAGGACGTCGAAAGACCTATGGCTACACCTTC.

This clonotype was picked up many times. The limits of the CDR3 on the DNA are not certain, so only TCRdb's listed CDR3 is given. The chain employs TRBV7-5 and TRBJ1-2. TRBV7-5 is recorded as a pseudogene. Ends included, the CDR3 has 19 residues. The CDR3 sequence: CISVPETHDEVGKTYGYTF.